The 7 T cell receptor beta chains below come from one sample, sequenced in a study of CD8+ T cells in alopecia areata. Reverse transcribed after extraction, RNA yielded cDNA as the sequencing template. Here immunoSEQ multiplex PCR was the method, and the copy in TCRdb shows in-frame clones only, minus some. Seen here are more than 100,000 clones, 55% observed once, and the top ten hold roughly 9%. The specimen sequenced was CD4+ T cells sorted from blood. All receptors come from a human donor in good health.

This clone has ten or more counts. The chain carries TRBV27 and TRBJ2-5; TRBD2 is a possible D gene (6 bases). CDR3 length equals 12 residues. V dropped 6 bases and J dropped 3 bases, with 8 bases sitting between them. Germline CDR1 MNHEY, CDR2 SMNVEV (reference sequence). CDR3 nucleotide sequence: TGTGCCAGCAGGCCGGGGGAAGAGACCCAGTACTTC. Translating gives CASRPGEETQYF.

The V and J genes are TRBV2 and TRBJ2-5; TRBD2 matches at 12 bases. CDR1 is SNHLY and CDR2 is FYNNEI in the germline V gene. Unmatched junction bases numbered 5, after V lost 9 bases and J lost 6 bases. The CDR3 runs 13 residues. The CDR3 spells CASSLAGGQTQYF. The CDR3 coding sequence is TGTGCCAGTTCTCTAGCGGGGGGGCAGACCCAGTACTTC.

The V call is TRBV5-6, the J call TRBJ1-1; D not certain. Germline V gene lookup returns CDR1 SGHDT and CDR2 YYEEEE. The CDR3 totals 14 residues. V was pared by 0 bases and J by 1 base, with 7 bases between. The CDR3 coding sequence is TGTGCCAGCAGCTTGGCCCCGGGGAACACTGAAGCTTTCTTT. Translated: CASSLAPGNTEAFF.

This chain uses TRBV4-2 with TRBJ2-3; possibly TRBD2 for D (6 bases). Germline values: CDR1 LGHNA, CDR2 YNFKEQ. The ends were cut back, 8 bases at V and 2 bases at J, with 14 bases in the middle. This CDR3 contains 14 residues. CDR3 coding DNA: TGTGCCAGCGGGCTCTGGGGGGACACAGATACGCAGTATTTT. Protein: CASGLWGDTDTQYF.

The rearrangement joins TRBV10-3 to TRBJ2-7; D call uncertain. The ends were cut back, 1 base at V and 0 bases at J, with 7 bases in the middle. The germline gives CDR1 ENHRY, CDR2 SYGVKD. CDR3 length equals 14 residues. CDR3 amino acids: CAISEYPDSYEQYF. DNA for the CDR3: TGTGCCATCAGTGAGTATCCGGACTCCTACGAGCAGTACTTC.

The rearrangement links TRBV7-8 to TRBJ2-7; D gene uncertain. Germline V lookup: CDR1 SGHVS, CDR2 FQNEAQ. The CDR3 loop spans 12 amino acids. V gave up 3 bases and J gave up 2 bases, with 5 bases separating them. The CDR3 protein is CASSFLPYEQYF. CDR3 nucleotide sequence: TGTGCCAGCAGCTTCCTCCCCTACGAGCAGTACTTC.

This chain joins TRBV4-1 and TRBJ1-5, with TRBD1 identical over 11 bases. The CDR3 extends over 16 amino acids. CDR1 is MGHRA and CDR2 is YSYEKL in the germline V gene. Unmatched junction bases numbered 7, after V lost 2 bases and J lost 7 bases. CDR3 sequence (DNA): TGCGCCAGCAGCCAACCTGGACAGGGGGCTTACCAGCCCCAGCATTTT. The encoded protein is CASSQPGQGAYQPQHF.